Following are 28 T cell receptor beta chains from one sample sequenced in a study of shared clonotypes between healthy human individuals. Clones were read by immunoSEQ multiplex PCR, and TCRdb kept only the in-frame ones, dropping some. This sample has about 960,000 clones, with 70% to 85% found just once. The sequenced sample consisted of memory CD4+ T cells sorted from blood. Subset indicated: CD45RA-negative fraction. The source of these receptors is a man younger than 35 in good health.

The V call is TRBV9, the J call TRBJ1-2; D possibly corresponds to TRBD1 (5 bases). This CDR3 region has 13 residues. V shed 3 bases and J shed 4 bases, with 10 bases lying between them. CDR1 is SGDLS, CDR2 YYNGEE, per germline. CDR3 amino acids: CASSAGTSYGYTF. As DNA, the CDR3 is TGTGCCAGCAGCGCGGGGACGAGCTATGGCTACACCTTC.

The J gene is TRBJ1-6, the V gene TRBV6-5; the match to TRBD1 covers 11 bases. The germline gives CDR1 MNHEY, CDR2 SVGAGI. The CDR3 has 15 residues. The ends lost 6 bases at V and 11 bases at J; junction bases unmatched: 9. The CDR3 loop reads CASRTPGTGGAPLHF. CDR3 nucleotide sequence: TGTGCCAGCAGGACCCCCGGGACAGGGGGAGCACCCCTCCACTTT.

V usage is TRBV5-1 and J usage is TRBJ2-7; the D gene is possibly TRBD1 (6 bases). CDR1 SGHRS and CDR2 YFSETQ come from the germline V gene. The V end was cut by 3 bases, the J end by 2 bases, with 15 bases between. This CDR3 is built from 15 residues. DNA of the CDR3: TGCGCCAGCAGCTGGGGGCCGGGGATGGCCTACGAGCAGTACTTC. This encodes CASSWGPGMAYEQYF.

This clone occurred a few times. The chain carries TRBV19 and TRBJ2-7, with D perhaps given as TRBD1 or TRBD2 (5 bases each). The CDR3 spans 14 residues. Trimming shortened V by 5 bases and J by 2 bases, and 13 bases separated the two germline ends. The germline CDR1 and CDR2 sequences are LNHDA and SQIVND (reference sequence). For the CDR3, the DNA is TGTGCCAGTAGTTTTGGGAGAGGGGCCTACGAGCAGTACTTC. It encodes CASSFGRGAYEQYF.

This clone was seen only once. The V call is TRBV30, the J call TRBJ1-4, with no clear D. The CDR3 is 14 residues long. Trimming removed 5 bases at V and 0 bases at J, with 10 bases between. Per the germline V gene, CDR1 is GTSNPN and CDR2 is SVGIG (reference sequence). In DNA form, the CDR3 reads TGTGCCTGGGGTCGCACTGCAACTAATGAAAAACTGTTTTTT. It codes for CAWGRTATNEKLFF.

The rearrangement joins TRBV7-9 to TRBJ2-7; TRBD2 aligns across 9 bases. J gave up 7 bases and V 4 bases, and 8 bases lay outside the gene matches. Germline CDR1 is SEHNR and CDR2 is FQNEAQ (reference sequence). CDR3 length: 14 amino acids. CDR3: CASSSGLAPREQYF. CDR3 in DNA: TGTGCCAGCAGCTCAGGACTAGCGCCGAGGGAGCAGTACTTC.

Only one count was recorded for this clone. The J gene is TRBJ2-1, the V gene TRBV15, with TRBD2 identical over 14 bases. The V and J ends lost 2 bases and 9 bases, in that order; junction bases with no gene match: 9. Germline V gives CDR1 LNHNV, CDR2 YYDKDF (reference sequence). This CDR3 is 17 amino acids long. Here the CDR3 DNA reads TGTGCCACCAGCAGAAGACCGGGACTAGCGGGAGACAGTGAGCAGTTCTTC. It codes for CATSRRPGLAGDSEQFF.

The gene calls are TRBV5-8 and TRBJ1-2, with D possibly matching TRBD1 (5 bases). Trimming left V 0 bases short and J 6 bases short, with 15 bases between. This CDR3 contains 15 residues. The V gene's germline CDR1 is SGHTS and CDR2 YDEGEE. CDR3 DNA sequence: TGTGCCAGCAGCTTGGAGGGGTCAGGGAGGAATGGCTACACCTTC. This sequence encodes CASSLEGSGRNGYTF.

This clone occurred once. This sample includes further DNA sequences coding for the same CDR3. The chain joins TRBV19 to TRBJ2-5; D perhaps matches TRBD2 (6 bases). Germline assignment: CDR1 LNHDA and CDR2 SQIVND (reference sequence). The CDR3 length is 14 residues. V was shortened by 1 base and J by 3 bases, with 9 bases between the two germline ends. The CDR3 reads CASSIGSGEETQYF. In nucleotides, the CDR3 is TGTGCCAGTAGTATAGGTAGCGGAGAAGAGACCCAGTACTTC.

The gene calls are TRBV30 and TRBJ2-2; 7 nucleotides line up with TRBD2. The J segment lost 4 bases and the V segment lost 6 bases, leaving 14 bases of the junction unmatched. The CDR3 is 16 residues long. Germline CDR1 GTSNPN, CDR2 SVGIG (reference sequence). CDR3 protein: CACPGWRRESTGELFF. The CDR3 nucleotides are TGTGCCTGCCCCGGGTGGAGGCGGGAGAGCACCGGGGAGCTGTTTTTT.

The chain employs TRBV5-1 and TRBJ2-1, with 10 positions matching TRBD2. Germline V CDR1 and CDR2: SGHRS, YFSETQ. The CDR3 has 15 residues. V shed 5 bases and J 5 bases; nucleotides not matched to a gene: 7. DNA of the CDR3: TGCGCCAGCAGGCCTGGGACTAGCGCAAACAATGAGCAGTTCTTC. Protein product: CASRPGTSANNEQFF.

The chain combines TRBV7-9 with TRBJ1-3, with TRBD1 matching over 7 bases. The CDR3 extends over 18 amino acids. J gave up 0 bases and V 4 bases, and 12 bases lay outside the gene matches. The germline V gene has CDR1 SEHNR and CDR2 FQNEAQ (reference sequence). Written as DNA, the CDR3 is TGTGCCAGCAGCTCGGGACAGCCCCGAACAGGCTCTGGAAACACCATATATTTT. Translation: CASSSGQPRTGSGNTIYF.

The V gene is TRBV18, the J gene TRBJ1-1; 7 bases map to TRBD1. V gave up 6 bases and J gave up 1 base; unmatched junction bases: 5. Germline V CDR1 and CDR2: KGHSH, LQKENI. The CDR3 spans 14 residues. The CDR3 region is CASSLQGGNTEAFF. CDR3 nucleotides: TGTGCCAGCTCGCTCCAGGGGGGGAACACTGAAGCTTTCTTT.

The rearrangement links TRBV19 to TRBJ1-2, with TRBD1 matching 9 bases. Germline CDR1 LNHDA, CDR2 SQIVND (reference sequence). The CDR3 runs 12 residues. Trimming took 8 bases from V and 8 from J; bases not matched to a gene: 6. This CDR3 reads CASCPDRGGYTF. The DNA for the CDR3 is TGTGCCAGTTGCCCGGACAGGGGCGGCTACACCTTC.

With respect to this clone: With only one base between it and a far larger clone, this is likely a read error. The sample carries other DNA sequences with the same CDR3. V and J are TRBV9 and TRBJ2-7; D is unresolved. V gave up 4 bases and J gave up 0 bases, with 2 bases separating them. CDR3 length equals 11 residues. Germline lookup yields CDR1 SGDLS and CDR2 YYNGEE. CDR3 bases: TGTGCCAGCAGCAGCTCCTACGAGCAGTACTTC. It codes for CASSSSYEQYF.

The V call is TRBV5-5, the J call TRBJ1-1, with D unresolved. Germline CDR1 reads SGHKS; CDR2 reads YYEKEE (reference sequence). Trimming pared 4 bases from V and 0 bases from J, leaving 4 bases between. This CDR3 is built from 12 residues. The DNA for the CDR3 is TGTGCCAGCAGCATAGTGAACACTGAAGCTTTCTTT. This encodes CASSIVNTEAFF.

The V and J genes are TRBV6-1 and TRBJ1-4, with unresolved D. Germline V CDR1 and CDR2: MNHNS, SASEGT. This CDR3 spans 15 amino acids. V was clipped by 4 bases and J by 4 bases, with 13 bases between them. Written as DNA, the CDR3 is TGTGCCAGCAGTGCTTACGAGGGCTTTAATGAAAAACTGTTTTTT. Protein: CASSAYEGFNEKLFF.

The V call is TRBV6-5, the J call TRBJ1-2, with 7 bases matching TRBD1. The CDR3 is made up of 12 amino acids. V shed 7 bases, J shed 8 bases, and the junction held 7 bases outside the gene matches. The germline V gene encodes CDR1 MNHEY and CDR2 SVGAGI. This CDR3 is CASNREGAGYTF. CDR3 sequence (DNA): TGTGCCAGCAATAGAGAGGGGGCAGGCTACACCTTC.

The chain combines TRBV9 with TRBJ1-1; no reliable D call. The CDR3 spans 14 residues. Deletions cut 0 bases from V and 11 bases from J, with 17 bases between. Germline CDR1 SGDLS, CDR2 YYNGEE. The CDR3 coding sequence is TGTGCCAGCAGCGTAGGGATCGAGCCCCTAGGTGCTTTCTTT. The encoded protein is CASSVGIEPLGAFF.

The chain uses TRBV5-5 and TRBJ2-3; D gene uncertain. The CDR3 length is 15 residues. From germline, CDR1 is SGHKS and CDR2 YYEKEE (reference sequence). V was trimmed by 6 bases and J by 1 base, leaving 15 bases between them. The CDR3 DNA is TGTGCCAGCACCTATTTGGGCGGCCGCACAGATACGCAGTATTTT. Translation: CASTYLGGRTDTQYF.

This clone was recorded once. The rearrangement links TRBV5-1 to TRBJ1-1; weak D call: TRBD1 (5 bases). Germline V gene sequence: CDR1 SGHRS, CDR2 YFSETQ. CDR3 size: 14 residues. V was cut by 5 bases and J by 3 bases, with 14 bases left in between. CDR3 sequence: CASRDMPSDTEAFF. DNA of the CDR3: TGCGCCAGCAGGGACATGCCCTCGGACACTGAAGCTTTCTTT. Drawing the rest from reference TRBV5-1 and TRBJ1-1, the complete variable domain is KAGVTQTPRYLIKTRGQQVTLSCSPISGHRSVSWYQQTPGQGLQFLFEYFSETQRNKGNFPGRFSGRQFSNSRSEMNVSTLELGDSALYLCASRDMPSDTEAFFGQGTRLTVV.

The genes are TRBV28 and TRBJ1-6; no clear D. Germline V gives CDR1 MDHEN, CDR2 SYDVKM. The CDR3 loop spans 15 amino acids. V lost 6 bases, J lost 6 bases, and 15 bases lay in between. The CDR3 region has the DNA TGTGCCAGCAGGACCCCGGAACAGACTAATTCACCCCTCCACTTT. Translation: CASRTPEQTNSPLHF.

The gene calls are TRBV19 and TRBJ2-6; 7 bases are a match to TRBD1. CDR1 and CDR2 (germline): LNHDA, SQIVND (reference sequence). J gave up 2 bases and V 8 bases, and 3 bases lay outside the gene matches. The CDR3 runs to 14 residues. The CDR3 sequence: CASEQGTGANVLTF. DNA of the CDR3: TGTGCCAGTGAACAGGGGACTGGGGCCAACGTCCTGACTTTC.

The rearrangement links TRBV6-7 to TRBJ2-2; weak D call: TRBD1 (6 bases). TRBV6-7 is filed as an ORF, its function uncertain. The CDR3 sequence is 18 residues long. Trimming cost V 2 bases and J 0 bases, with 16 bases left between them. The DNA for the CDR3 is TGTGCCAGCAGTTACGAGGACAGTCTGCCAACGAACACCGGGGAGCTGTTTTTT. Protein: CASSYEDSLPTNTGELFF.

The chain recombines TRBV4-2 with TRBJ2-5, with TRBD2 as a possible D gene (6 bases). The closer fit of TRBJ2-7 to the DNA end suggests the J call may be wrong. This CDR3 is built from 14 residues. Germline V gene lookup returns CDR1 LGHNA and CDR2 YNFKEQ. CDR3: CASSQDRESGEQYF. DNA for the CDR3: TGTGCCAGCAGCCAAGACCGGGAGTCAGGCGAGCAGTACTTC.

The rearrangement links TRBV9 to TRBJ1-1; 8 nucleotides line up with TRBD1. The CDR3 runs 17 residues. Germline values: CDR1 SGDLS, CDR2 YYNGEE. V shed 0 bases, J shed 5 bases, and the junction held 12 bases outside the gene matches. Here the CDR3 reads CASSVENYRGSGTEAFF. CDR3 bases: TGTGCCAGCAGCGTAGAGAATTACAGGGGGTCGGGGACTGAAGCTTTCTTT.

The gene calls are TRBV19 and TRBJ2-2, with TRBD2 as a possible D gene (6 bases). Germline loops: CDR1 LNHDA, CDR2 SQIVND (reference sequence). The CDR3 length is 14 residues. The V and J ends lost 1 base and 5 bases respectively, with 8 bases between them. The CDR3: CASSIAGVTGELFF. The CDR3 DNA reads as TGTGCCAGTAGTATAGCGGGGGTTACCGGGGAGCTGTTTTTT.

J is TRBJ1-1 and V is TRBV27; D ambiguous. The V gene's germline CDR1 is MNHEY and CDR2 SMNVEV (reference sequence). The CDR3 runs 15 residues. Trimming took 6 bases from V and 1 from J, leaving 15 bases between them. In nucleotides, the CDR3 is TGTGCCAGCAGGGACCTAGTGGGTGCGAACACTGAAGCTTTCTTT. Amino acids: CASRDLVGANTEAFF.